The 9 T cell receptor beta chains given below trace back to one sample, sequenced in a study of cytomegalovirus exposure and HLA in healthy donors. This PCR relied on a set of 60 Vbeta primers and 13 Jbeta primers. The data were produced by immunoSEQ multiplex PCR, yet TCRdb's version contains in-frame clones alone and is incomplete. The sample includes 100,000 to 150,000 clones, about 78% of them seen just once. The specimen sequenced was PBMCs. The receptors shown here come from a human donor in good health.

This clone came up a few times. This chain uses TRBV4-3 with TRBJ2-7; TRBD1 agrees at 8 bases. Losses at the gene ends were 4 bases for V and 0 bases for J; bases not matched to a gene: 5. The germline CDR1 and CDR2 sequences are LGHNA and YSLEER. The CDR3 consists of 15 residues. CDR3 DNA: TGCGCCAGCAGCCGGCGACAGGGGACCTCCTACGAGCAGTACTTC. As protein: CASSRRQGTSYEQYF.

In regard to this clone: It is likely a read error, because the conserved phenylalanine at the end of the CDR3 is missing. The DNA is omitted, as the CDR3 cannot be located on it reliably, and the CDR3 follows TCRdb's listing. The chain links TRBV4-3 to TRBJ1-5. The CDR3 comprises 12 residues, both ends counted. Germline loops: CDR1 LGHNA, CDR2 YSLEER. CDR3 region: CASSQDLPPAGR.

In this sample, this clone turned up once. Here the CDR3 reads CATSKEGASSGNTIYF. In nucleotides, the CDR3 is TGTGCCACCAGCAAGGAGGGGGCATCGTCAGGAAACACCATATATTTT. The V call is TRBV15, the J call TRBJ1-3, with 7 bases identical to TRBD1. CDR1 is LNHNV, CDR2 YYDKDF, per germline (reference sequence). The CDR3 totals 16 residues. The V and J ends lost 4 bases and 4 bases, in that order; junction bases with no gene match: 10.

The genes are TRBV27 and TRBJ2-7; D possibly corresponds to TRBD2 (5 bases). Germline CDR1 reads MNHEY; CDR2 reads SMNVEV (reference sequence). The CDR3 runs 14 residues. V lost 4 bases to trimming and J lost 0 bases, with 10 bases between them. The CDR3 DNA is TGTGCCAGCAGTTATGCGGGTAGCTCCTACGAGCAGTACTTC. Residues: CASSYAGSSYEQYF.

Comments on this clone: Relative to the germline gene, one junction end is altered; a read error may explain this. The chain joins TRBV6-5 to TRBJ2-3; D perhaps matches TRBD2 (6 bases). In germline, CDR1 is MNHEY, CDR2 SVGAGI. CDR3 size: 15 residues. The CDR3 DNA reads as TGTGCCAGCAGTTACGGCATCGGGAGCACTGATACGCAGTATTTT. Protein sequence: CASSYGIGSTDTQYF.

V and J are TRBV6-7 and TRBJ1-1; TRBD1 matches 8 bases. TRBV6-7 is noted as an ORF with a role that remains uncertain. CDR3 size: 17 residues. V gave up 0 bases and J gave up 4 bases; unmatched junction bases: 10. The CDR3 DNA is TGTGCCAGCAGTTACTCGAACCCAGGGGGCAAGGGCACTGAAGCTTTCTTT. This translates into CASSYSNPGGKGTEAFF.

This rearrangement joins TRBV9 to TRBJ2-1; TRBD2 might be the D (6 bases). Trimming stripped 0 bases from V and 6 bases from J, with 16 bases between. The CDR3 is made up of 16 amino acids. Germline V CDR1 and CDR2: SGDLS, YYNGEE. CDR3 region: CASSVGARGGVNEQFF. CDR3 sequence (DNA): TGTGCCAGCAGCGTAGGCGCCCGCGGAGGGGTCAATGAGCAGTTCTTC.

The chain carries TRBV7-2 and TRBJ2-3; 8 positions agree with TRBD2. Germline V gene sequence: CDR1 SGHTA, CDR2 FQGNSA. The junction had 6 bases not matched to a gene; V was cut back by 5 bases and J by 2 bases. The CDR3 covers 15 residues. The CDR3 region has the DNA TGTGCCAGCAGCCCGCGGACTAGCTACACAGATACGCAGTATTTT. It encodes CASSPRTSYTDTQYF.

The chain recombines TRBV9 with TRBJ2-3; 13 bases agree with TRBD2. There are 18 residues in the CDR3. Germline CDR1 is SGDLS and CDR2 is YYNGEE. V shed 1 base and J 1 base; nucleotides not matched to a gene: 6. The CDR3 region is CASSVTSGGAPGTDTQYF. CDR3 bases: TGTGCCAGCAGCGTAACTAGCGGGGGGGCCCCTGGCACAGATACGCAGTATTTT.